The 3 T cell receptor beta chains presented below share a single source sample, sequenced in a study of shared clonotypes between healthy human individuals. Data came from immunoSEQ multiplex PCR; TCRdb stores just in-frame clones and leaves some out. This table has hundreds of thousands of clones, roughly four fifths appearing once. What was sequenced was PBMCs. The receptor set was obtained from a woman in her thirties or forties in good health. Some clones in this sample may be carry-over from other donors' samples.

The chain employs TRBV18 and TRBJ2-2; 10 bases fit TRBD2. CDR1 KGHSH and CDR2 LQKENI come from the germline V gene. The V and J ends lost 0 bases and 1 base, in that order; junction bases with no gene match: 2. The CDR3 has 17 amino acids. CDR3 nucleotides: TGTGCCAGCTCACCACCCGGACTAGCGGAGAACACCGGGGAGCTGTTTTTT. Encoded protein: CASSPPGLAENTGELFF.

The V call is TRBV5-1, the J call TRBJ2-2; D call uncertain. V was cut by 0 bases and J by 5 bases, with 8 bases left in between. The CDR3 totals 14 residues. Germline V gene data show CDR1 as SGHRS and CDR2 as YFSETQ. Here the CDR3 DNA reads TGCGCCAGCAGCTTGGGGCTAGAAACCGGGGAGCTGTTTTTT. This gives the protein CASSLGLETGELFF.

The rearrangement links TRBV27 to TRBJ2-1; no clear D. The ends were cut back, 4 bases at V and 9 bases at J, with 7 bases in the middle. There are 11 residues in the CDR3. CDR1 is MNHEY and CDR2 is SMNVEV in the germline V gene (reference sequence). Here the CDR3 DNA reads TGTGCCAGCAGTTCCGGCGGTGAGCAGTTCTTC. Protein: CASSSGGEQFF.